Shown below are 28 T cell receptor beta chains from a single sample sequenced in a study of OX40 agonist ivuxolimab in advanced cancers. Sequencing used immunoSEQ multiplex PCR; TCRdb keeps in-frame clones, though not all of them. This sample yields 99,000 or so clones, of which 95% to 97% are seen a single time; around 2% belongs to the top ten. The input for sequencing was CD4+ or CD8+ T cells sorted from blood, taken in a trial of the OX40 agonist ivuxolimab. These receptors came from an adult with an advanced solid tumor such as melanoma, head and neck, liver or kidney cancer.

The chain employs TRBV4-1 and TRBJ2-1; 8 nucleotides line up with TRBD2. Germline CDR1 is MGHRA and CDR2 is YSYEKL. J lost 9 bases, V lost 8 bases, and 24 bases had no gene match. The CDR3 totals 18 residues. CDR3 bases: TGCGCCAGCGGACCATTTTATCCGGGGGGGGCCGGTTCGGGTGAGCAGTTCTTC. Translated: CASGPFYPGGAGSGEQFF.

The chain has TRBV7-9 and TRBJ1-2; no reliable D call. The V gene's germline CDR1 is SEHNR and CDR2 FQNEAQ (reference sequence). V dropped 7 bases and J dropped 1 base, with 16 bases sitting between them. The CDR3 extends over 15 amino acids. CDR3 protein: CASTGLAGDNYGYTF. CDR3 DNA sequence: TGTGCCAGCACTGGATTAGCGGGAGATAACTATGGCTACACCTTC.

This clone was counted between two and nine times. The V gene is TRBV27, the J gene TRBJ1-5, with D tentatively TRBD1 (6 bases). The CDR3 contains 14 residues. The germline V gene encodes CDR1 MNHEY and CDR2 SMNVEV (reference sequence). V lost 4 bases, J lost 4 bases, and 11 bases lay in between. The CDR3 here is CASSSRQANQPQHF. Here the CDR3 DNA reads TGTGCCAGCAGTTCTCGACAGGCTAATCAGCCCCAGCATTTT.

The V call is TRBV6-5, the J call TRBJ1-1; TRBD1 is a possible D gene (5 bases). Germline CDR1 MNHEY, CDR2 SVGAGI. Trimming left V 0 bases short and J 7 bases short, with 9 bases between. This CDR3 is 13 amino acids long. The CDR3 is CASSYSSQGEAFF. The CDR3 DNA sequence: TGTGCCAGCAGTTACTCGTCCCAGGGTGAAGCTTTCTTT.

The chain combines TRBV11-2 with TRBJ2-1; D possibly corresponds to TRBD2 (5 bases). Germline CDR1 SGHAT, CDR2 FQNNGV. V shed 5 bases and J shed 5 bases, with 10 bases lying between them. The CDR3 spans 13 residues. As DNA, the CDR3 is TGTGCCAGCAGCCCCACTAGTAACAATGAGCAGTTCTTC. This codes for CASSPTSNNEQFF.

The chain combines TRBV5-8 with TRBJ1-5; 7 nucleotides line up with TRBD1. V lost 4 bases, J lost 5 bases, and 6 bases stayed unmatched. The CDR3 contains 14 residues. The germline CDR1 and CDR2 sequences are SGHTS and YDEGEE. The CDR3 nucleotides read TGTGCCAGCAGCCCGGGACAGCTTTATCAGCCCCAGCATTTT. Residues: CASSPGQLYQPQHF.

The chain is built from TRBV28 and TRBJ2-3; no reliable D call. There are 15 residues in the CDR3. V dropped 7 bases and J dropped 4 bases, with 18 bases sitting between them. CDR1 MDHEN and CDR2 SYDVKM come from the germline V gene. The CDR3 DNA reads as TGTGCCAGCACCCCTTACGTAGGAGCCTCAGATACGCAGTATTTT. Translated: CASTPYVGASDTQYF.

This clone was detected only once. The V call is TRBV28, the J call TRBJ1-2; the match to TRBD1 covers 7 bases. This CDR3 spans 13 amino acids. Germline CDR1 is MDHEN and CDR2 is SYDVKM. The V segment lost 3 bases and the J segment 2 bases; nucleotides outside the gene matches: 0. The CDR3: CASSLTGNYGYTF. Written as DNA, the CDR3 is TGTGCCAGCAGTTTGACAGGGAACTATGGCTACACCTTC.

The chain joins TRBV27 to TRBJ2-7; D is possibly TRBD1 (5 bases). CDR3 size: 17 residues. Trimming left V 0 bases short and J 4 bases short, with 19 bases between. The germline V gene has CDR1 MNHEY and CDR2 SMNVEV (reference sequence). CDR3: CASSLSLETAYRYEQYF. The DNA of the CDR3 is TGTGCCAGCAGTTTATCGCTGGAGACAGCCTATCGATACGAGCAGTACTTC.

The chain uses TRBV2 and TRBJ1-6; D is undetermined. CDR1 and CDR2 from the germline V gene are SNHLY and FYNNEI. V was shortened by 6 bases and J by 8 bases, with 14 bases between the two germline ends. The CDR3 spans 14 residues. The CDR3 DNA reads TGTGCCAGCAGCTCGGTCACTGAGGATTCACCCCTCCACTTT. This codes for CASSSVTEDSPLHF.

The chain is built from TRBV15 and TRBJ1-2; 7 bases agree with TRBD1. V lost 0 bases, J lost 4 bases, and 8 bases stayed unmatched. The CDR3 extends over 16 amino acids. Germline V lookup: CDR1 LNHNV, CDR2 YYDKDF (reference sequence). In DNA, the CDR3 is TGTGCCACCAGCAGAGATTCGAGGGGGCTGACCTATGGCTACACCTTC. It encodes CATSRDSRGLTYGYTF.

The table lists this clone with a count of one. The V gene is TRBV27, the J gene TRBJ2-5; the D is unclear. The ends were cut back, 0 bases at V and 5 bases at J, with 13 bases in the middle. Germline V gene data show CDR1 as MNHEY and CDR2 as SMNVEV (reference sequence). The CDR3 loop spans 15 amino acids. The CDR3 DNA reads TGTGCCAGCAGTTTATCGGGCAATTCTCAGGAGACCCAGTACTTC. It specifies CASSLSGNSQETQYF.

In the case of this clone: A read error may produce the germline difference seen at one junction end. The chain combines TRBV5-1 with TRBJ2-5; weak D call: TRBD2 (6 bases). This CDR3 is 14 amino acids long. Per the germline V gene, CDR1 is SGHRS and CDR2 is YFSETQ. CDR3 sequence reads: CASSLAGDLEAQYF. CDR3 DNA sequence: TGCGCCAGCAGCTTGGCCGGGGACTTAGAGGCCCAGTACTTC.

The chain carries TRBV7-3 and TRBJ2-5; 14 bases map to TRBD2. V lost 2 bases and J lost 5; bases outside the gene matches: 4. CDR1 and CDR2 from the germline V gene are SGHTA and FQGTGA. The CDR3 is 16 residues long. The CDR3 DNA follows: TGTGCCAGCAGCTTAGGACTAGCGGGGGGCGGCGAGACCCAGTACTTC. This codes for CASSLGLAGGGETQYF.

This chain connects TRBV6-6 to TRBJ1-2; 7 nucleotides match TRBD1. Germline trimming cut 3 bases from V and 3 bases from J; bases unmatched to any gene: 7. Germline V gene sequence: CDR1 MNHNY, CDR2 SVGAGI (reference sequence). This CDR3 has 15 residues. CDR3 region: CASSYRQGAYYGYTF. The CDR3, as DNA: TGTGCCAGCAGTTATCGACAGGGCGCCTACTATGGCTACACCTTC.

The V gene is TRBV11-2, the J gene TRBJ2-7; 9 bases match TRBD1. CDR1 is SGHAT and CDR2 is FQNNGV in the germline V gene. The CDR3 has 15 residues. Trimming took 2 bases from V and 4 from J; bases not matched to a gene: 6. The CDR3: CASSLTQGAWYEQYF. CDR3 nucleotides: TGTGCCAGCAGCTTAACACAGGGGGCGTGGTACGAGCAGTACTTC.

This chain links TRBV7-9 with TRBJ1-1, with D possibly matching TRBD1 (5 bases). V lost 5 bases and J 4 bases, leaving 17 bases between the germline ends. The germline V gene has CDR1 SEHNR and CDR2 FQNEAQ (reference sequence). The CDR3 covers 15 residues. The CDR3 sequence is CASSAGPAGITEAFF. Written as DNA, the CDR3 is TGTGCCAGCAGCGCGGGGCCGGCGGGGATCACTGAAGCTTTCTTT.

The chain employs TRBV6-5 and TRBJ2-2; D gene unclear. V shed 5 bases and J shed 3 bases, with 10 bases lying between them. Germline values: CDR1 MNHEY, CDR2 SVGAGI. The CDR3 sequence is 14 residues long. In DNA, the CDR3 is TGTGCCAGCAGTGATCTCTGGGACACCGGGGAGCTGTTTTTT. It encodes CASSDLWDTGELFF.

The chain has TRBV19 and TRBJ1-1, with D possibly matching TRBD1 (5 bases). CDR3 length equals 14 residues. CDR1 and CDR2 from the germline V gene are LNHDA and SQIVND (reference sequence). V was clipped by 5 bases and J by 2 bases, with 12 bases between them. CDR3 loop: CASSDSDLNTEAFF. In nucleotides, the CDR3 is TGTGCCAGTAGTGACAGCGATTTAAACACTGAAGCTTTCTTT. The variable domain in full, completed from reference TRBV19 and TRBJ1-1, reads DGGITQSPKYLFRKEGQNVTLSCEQNLNHDAMYWYRQDPGQGLRLIYYSQIVNDFQKGDIAEGYSVSREKKESFPLTVTSAQKNPTAFYLCASSDSDLNTEAFFGQGTRLTVV.

This CDR3 is CASSFLAPGDEQYF. As DNA, the CDR3 is TGTGCCAGCAGCTTTCTAGCGCCGGGGGACGAGCAGTACTTC. The chain employs TRBV7-2 and TRBJ2-7; weak D call: TRBD2 (6 bases). Germline V gene data show CDR1 as SGHTA and CDR2 as FQGNSA. The CDR3 loop spans 14 amino acids. V was pared by 3 bases and J by 5 bases, with 14 bases between.

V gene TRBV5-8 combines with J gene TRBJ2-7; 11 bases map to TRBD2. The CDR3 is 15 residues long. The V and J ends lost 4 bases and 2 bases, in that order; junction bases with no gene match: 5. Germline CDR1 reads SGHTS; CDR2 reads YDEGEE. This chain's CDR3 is CASSPGTSGTYEQYF. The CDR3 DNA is TGTGCCAGCAGCCCCGGGACTAGCGGTACCTACGAGCAGTACTTC.

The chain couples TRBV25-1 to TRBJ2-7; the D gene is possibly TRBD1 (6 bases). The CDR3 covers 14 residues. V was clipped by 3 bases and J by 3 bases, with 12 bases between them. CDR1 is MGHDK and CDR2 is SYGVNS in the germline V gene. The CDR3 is CASSDGGRDYEQYF. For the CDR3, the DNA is TGTGCCAGCAGTGATGGGGGCAGGGACTACGAGCAGTACTTC.

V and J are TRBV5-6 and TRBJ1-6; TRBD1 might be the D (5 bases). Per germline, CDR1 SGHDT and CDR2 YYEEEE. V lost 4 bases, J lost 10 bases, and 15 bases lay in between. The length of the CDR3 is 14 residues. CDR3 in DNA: TGTGCCAGCAGCCCCCCGGGGGTATTATCACCCCTCCACTTT. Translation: CASSPPGVLSPLHF.

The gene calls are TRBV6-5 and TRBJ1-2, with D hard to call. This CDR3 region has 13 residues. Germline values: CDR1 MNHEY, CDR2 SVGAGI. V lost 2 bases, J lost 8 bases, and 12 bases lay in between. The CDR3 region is CASSYGPRGGYTF. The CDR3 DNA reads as TGTGCCAGCAGTTACGGGCCCCGTGGAGGCTACACCTTC.

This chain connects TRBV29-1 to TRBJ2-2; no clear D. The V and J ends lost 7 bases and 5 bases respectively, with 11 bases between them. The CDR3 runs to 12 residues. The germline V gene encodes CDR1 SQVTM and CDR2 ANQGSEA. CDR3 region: CSALLGTGELFF. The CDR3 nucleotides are TGCAGCGCCCTCCTGGGAACCGGGGAGCTGTTTTTT.

CDR3 loop: CASSYGDTEAFF. DNA for the CDR3: TGTGCCAGCAGTTACGGGGACACTGAAGCTTTCTTT. The chain has TRBV6-5 and TRBJ1-1; D unclear. CDR1 is MNHEY, CDR2 SVGAGI, per germline. V dropped 2 bases and J dropped 3 bases, with 4 bases sitting between them. The CDR3 runs to 12 residues.

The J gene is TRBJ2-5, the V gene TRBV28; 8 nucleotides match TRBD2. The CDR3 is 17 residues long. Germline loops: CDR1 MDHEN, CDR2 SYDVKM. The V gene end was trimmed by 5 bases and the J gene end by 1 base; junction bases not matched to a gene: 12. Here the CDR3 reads CASSVTITGGAQETQYF. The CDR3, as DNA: TGTGCCAGCAGTGTCACCATCACGGGGGGGGCCCAAGAGACCCAGTACTTC.

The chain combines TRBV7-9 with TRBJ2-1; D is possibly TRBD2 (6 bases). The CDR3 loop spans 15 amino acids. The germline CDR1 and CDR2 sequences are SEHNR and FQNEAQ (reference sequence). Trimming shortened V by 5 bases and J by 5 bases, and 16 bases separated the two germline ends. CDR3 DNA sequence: TGTGCCAGCAGCCCGTCTCTAGCGCCTGACAATGAGCAGTTCTTC. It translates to CASSPSLAPDNEQFF.